This T cell receptor beta chain derives from a study of Graves' ophthalmopathy and Graves' hyperthyroidism. This clonotype was seen ten or more times. Its antigen remains unidentified. Study findings and constraints: Between ophthalmopathy and stable hyperthyroidism, a 13-signature model drew a separation with 87.88% sensitivity and approximately 77% specificity. Sensitivity of about 70% and specificity of approximately 76% were achieved by the model that predicted ophthalmopathy progression. The blood repertoire also included most expanded thyroid clonotypes above 0.001 frequency.

Investigators amplified TCR beta CDR3 regions from RNA transcripts. The authors performed first-round RT-PCR with HTBI primers and then a second-round multiplex PCR. TCRdb re-derived calls from the multiplex PCR reads in MiXCR, one entry per CDR3 protein. The sample has about 600,000 distinct CDR3 sequences; 35% to 40% are singletons. CDR1 is MNHEY, CDR2 SVGAGI, per germline. Trimming pared 5 bases from V and 2 bases from J, leaving 15 bases between. This CDR3 contains 15 residues. Enrolled hyperthyroidism patients had a new diagnosis, a duration under 2 months, and an age of 18 to 65. The sequence was collected from an adult man with Graves' hyperthyroidism. The source material was peripheral blood or thyroid tissue (not recorded which). The V gene is TRBV6-5, the J gene TRBJ2-5, with TRBD2 as a possible D gene (6 bases). This CDR3 reads CASSPSTAGQETQYF. Here the CDR3 DNA reads TGTGCCAGCAGTCCGTCAACGGCGGGGCAAGAGACCCAGTACTTC.